The source of this T cell receptor (beta chain) is a study of T cell responses to AZD1222 COVID-19 vaccine. Looking at the study overall: Both about-4-week and about-12-week second-dose recipients were combined. Study conclusions and caveats: Just six AZD1222 recipients were seropositive at baseline. Donors were mostly white British, more females; clonal diversity possibly underestimated. Once two AZD1222 doses were given, Spike-specific TCR breadth and depth went up.

With respect to this clone: Its antigen is currently unknown.

The V segment lost 6 bases and the J segment 3 bases; nucleotides outside the gene matches: 7. The CDR3 has 15 residues. From germline, CDR1 is MNHEY and CDR2 SVGAGI. Libraries were prepared by immunoSEQ multiplex PCR; TCRdb keeps only in-frame clonotypes and omits some of them. The sample comprises about 140,000 clones, around nine tenths of which are singletons, and 4% to 5.5% rests with the top ten. The chain combines TRBV6-5 with TRBJ2-7; 11 bases agree with TRBD1. The clonotype originates from an adult in good health. The sample was peripheral blood, taken on day 0 of AZD1222 vaccination. This CDR3 is CASSPGTGGFYEQYF. CDR3 sequence (DNA): TGTGCCAGCAGCCCCGGGACAGGGGGATTCTACGAGCAGTACTTC.